The rows below give T cell receptor beta chains drawn from one sample of a study of T-cell memory formation after mild COVID-19. TCRdb redid the calling of the 5' RACE reads with MiXCR, one entry per CDR3 protein. The sample shows 300,000 to 350,000 distinct CDR3 sequences, 19% of them seen only once. The sample comprised PBMCs or a T cell subset sorted from them (not recorded which). The receptors derive from a man between 18 and 29 years old who had mild COVID-19 (a few samples of this study predate the infection). Cell type and time point are not known. CDR3s include the opening cysteine and the closing phenylalanine or tryptophan. The D gene is left open where the match is weak. A clone size is listed for some rows: how often the clone was seen (once, few, many), or a class if it is expanded.

j_call: TRBJ2-1; d_call: .; clone_size: .; v_call: TRBV4-1; cdr3_nt: TGCGCCAGCAGCCAAGATGGGACAAGCCGACAGTTCTTC; cdr3_aa: CASSQDGTSRQFF
j_call: TRBJ2-2; d_call: .; clone_size: .; v_call: TRBV7-9; cdr3_nt: TGTGCCAGCAGCTTAGTTTTAACTGGAGACACCGGGGAGCTGTTTTTT; cdr3_aa: CASSLVLTGDTGELFF
j_call: TRBJ1-2; d_call: TRBD1; clone_size: few; v_call: TRBV6-5; cdr3_nt: TGTGCCAGCACCGAATGGGGAGCGGGGACAGGGGGCTACTATGGCTACACCTTC; cdr3_aa: CASTEWGAGTGGYYGYTF
j_call: TRBJ2-4; d_call: .; clone_size: .; v_call: TRBV11-2; cdr3_nt: TGTGCCAGCAGCTTCGATGGCCTAGCCAAAAACATTCAGTACTTC; cdr3_aa: CASSFDGLAKNIQYF
j_call: TRBJ2-1; d_call: .; clone_size: few; v_call: TRBV12-3/TRBV12-4; cdr3_nt: TGTGCCAGCAGTTTGGTTTCGGCGGATAATGAGCAGTTCTTC; cdr3_aa: CASSLVSADNEQFF
j_call: TRBJ1-3; d_call: .; clone_size: .; v_call: TRBV4-1; cdr3_nt: TGCGCCAGCAGCCCAGTAATGGCAGTCGGGACCATATATTTT; cdr3_aa: CASSPVMAVGTIYF
j_call: TRBJ2-5; d_call: TRBD1; clone_size: .; v_call: TRBV2; cdr3_nt: TGTGCCAGCAGTAACCGGGACAGGGGGGTTGAGACCCAGTACTTC; cdr3_aa: CASSNRDRGVETQYF
j_call: TRBJ1-2; d_call: TRBD1; clone_size: few; v_call: TRBV7-6; cdr3_nt: TGTGCCAGCAGCTTATCCACAGGGGGGGGCTATGGCTACACCTTC; cdr3_aa: CASSLSTGGGYGYTF
j_call: TRBJ2-5; d_call: TRBD2; clone_size: few; v_call: TRBV20-1; cdr3_nt: TGCAGTGCTAGAGGACTAGCGGGGGGATCGGAGACCCAGTACTTC; cdr3_aa: CSARGLAGGSETQYF
j_call: TRBJ1-2; d_call: .; clone_size: .; v_call: TRBV28; cdr3_nt: TGTGCCAGCAACCTTCAGGGCAGACAGGCAGTGACCCTTAGGAATGGCTACACCTTC; cdr3_aa: CASNLQGRQAVTLRNGYTF
j_call: TRBJ2-2; d_call: .; clone_size: many; v_call: TRBV12-3/TRBV12-4; cdr3_nt: TGTGCCAGCAGTTTGGGGCAGGGGCGGATCGGGGAGCTGTTTTTT; cdr3_aa: CASSLGQGRIGELFF
j_call: TRBJ2-7; d_call: .; clone_size: few; v_call: TRBV5-1; cdr3_nt: TGCGCCAGCAGCCTGGGGCCTGGTCGTGAGCAGTACTTC; cdr3_aa: CASSLGPGREQYF
j_call: TRBJ1-1; d_call: .; clone_size: few; v_call: TRBV7-9; cdr3_nt: TGTGCCAGCAGCTCCAACGACAGAGAAGCTTTCTTT; cdr3_aa: CASSSNDREAFF
j_call: TRBJ1-2; d_call: .; clone_size: .; v_call: TRBV5-5; cdr3_nt: TGTGCCAGCAGCTCAACGGCCGGGAATGATGGCTACACCTTC; cdr3_aa: CASSSTAGNDGYTF
j_call: TRBJ1-3; d_call: TRBD1; clone_size: .; v_call: TRBV19; cdr3_nt: TGTGCCAGTAGTATCGCGACAGGGGCTGGAAACACCATATATTTT; cdr3_aa: CASSIATGAGNTIYF
j_call: TRBJ1-2; d_call: .; clone_size: many; v_call: TRBV28; cdr3_nt: TGTGCCAGCAGGGCCCCAAGTAACCATGGCTACACCTTC; cdr3_aa: CASRAPSNHGYTF
j_call: TRBJ2-2; d_call: TRBD1; clone_size: .; v_call: TRBV7-2; cdr3_nt: TGTGCCAGCAGCTTAGGGCCCGACAGGGGGCGCGGGGAGCTGTTTTTT; cdr3_aa: CASSLGPDRGRGELFF
j_call: TRBJ2-7; d_call: TRBD1; clone_size: once; v_call: TRBV6-5; cdr3_nt: TGTGCCAGCAGTCGCGGCCTACCGGGACAGGGCTCCTACGAGCAGTACTTC; cdr3_aa: CASSRGLPGQGSYEQYF
j_call: TRBJ1-2; d_call: .; clone_size: .; v_call: TRBV3-1; cdr3_nt: TGTGCCAGCAGCCGATCAGAGGGGGGCGGCTATGGCTACACCTTC; cdr3_aa: CASSRSEGGGYGYTF
j_call: TRBJ2-7; d_call: .; clone_size: .; v_call: TRBV29-1; cdr3_nt: TGCAGTGTTAGGGGGACCTACTACGAGCAGTACTTC; cdr3_aa: CSVRGTYYEQYF
j_call: TRBJ2-7; d_call: .; clone_size: .; v_call: TRBV7-3; cdr3_nt: TGTGCCAGCGGTAAACCCACAGGGTTCCTCCTCTACGAGCAGTACTTC; cdr3_aa: CASGKPTGFLLYEQYF
j_call: TRBJ1-1; d_call: .; clone_size: .; v_call: TRBV6-1; cdr3_nt: TGTGCCAGCAGTGGCCCACAGGGAGTGAGGAACACTGAAGCTTTCTTT; cdr3_aa: CASSGPQGVRNTEAFF
j_call: TRBJ1-4; d_call: TRBD1; clone_size: .; v_call: TRBV29-1; cdr3_nt: TGCAGCGTTGTCGCCTCAGGGGGAGGCGAAAAACTGTTTTTT; cdr3_aa: CSVVASGGGEKLFF
j_call: TRBJ2-3; d_call: .; clone_size: few; v_call: TRBV7-2; cdr3_nt: TGTGCCAGCAGCCGGGACCTCCAGCGGGGCACAGATACGCAGTATTTT; cdr3_aa: CASSRDLQRGTDTQYF
j_call: TRBJ2-1; d_call: .; clone_size: .; v_call: TRBV5-6; cdr3_nt: TGTGCCAGCATGCGCCTCGCTTCAGGCTCCTACAATGAGCAGTTCTTC; cdr3_aa: CASMRLASGSYNEQFF
j_call: TRBJ2-2; d_call: .; clone_size: few; v_call: TRBV5-1; cdr3_nt: TGCGCCAGCAGCCGCAGGGGTCTGGGCACCGGGGAGCTGTTTTTT; cdr3_aa: CASSRRGLGTGELFF
j_call: TRBJ2-7; d_call: .; clone_size: .; v_call: TRBV6-5; cdr3_nt: TGTGCCAGCAGTTACTCGAAAGCCTACGAGCAGTACTTC; cdr3_aa: CASSYSKAYEQYF
j_call: TRBJ1-4; d_call: TRBD1; clone_size: many; v_call: TRBV6-2/TRBV6-3; cdr3_nt: TGTGCCAGCACGGGACAGGGAAATGAAAAACTGTTTTTT; cdr3_aa: CASTGQGNEKLFF
j_call: TRBJ2-3; d_call: TRBD2; clone_size: .; v_call: TRBV11-2; cdr3_nt: TGTGCCAGCAGCTTAGACCCTCTAGCGGGCCTCACAGATACGCAGTATTTT; cdr3_aa: CASSLDPLAGLTDTQYF
j_call: TRBJ1-2; d_call: .; clone_size: .; v_call: TRBV12-2; cdr3_nt: TGTGCAAGTCGCCCGCACAGGGCCCCTAGTGGCTACACCTTC; cdr3_aa: CASRPHRAPSGYTF
j_call: TRBJ2-1; d_call: TRBD2; clone_size: few; v_call: TRBV4-1; cdr3_nt: TGCGCCAGCAGCCAAGACCCGACTAGCGGGGGTTACAATGAGCAGTTCTTC; cdr3_aa: CASSQDPTSGGYNEQFF
j_call: TRBJ2-2; d_call: TRBD1; clone_size: .; v_call: TRBV4-1; cdr3_nt: TGCGCCAGCAGCACGCCGGGACAGGGGGGTTCCGGGGAGCTGTTTTTT; cdr3_aa: CASSTPGQGGSGELFF
j_call: TRBJ1-1; d_call: .; clone_size: .; v_call: TRBV6-2/TRBV6-3; cdr3_nt: TGTGCCAGCAGTTACGTAGTTGGGCATACAGACACTGAAGCTTTCTTT; cdr3_aa: CASSYVVGHTDTEAFF
j_call: TRBJ1-6; d_call: .; clone_size: few; v_call: TRBV7-2; cdr3_nt: TGTGCCAGCAGCCCAAGATTAGCTTCACCCCTCCACTTT; cdr3_aa: CASSPRLASPLHF